This T cell receptor beta chain comes out of a study of blood T cell repertoires in COVID-19 (dated by TCRdb to about 2020). Study-wide context: The collaborator samples originated in the United States, Italy and Spain and spanned the acute and convalescent phases of COVID-19. Samples were obtained from the ongoing ImmuneRACE study (first 160 participants) and from roughly 1,300 subjects provided by 6 global collaborators. Subjects who had been exposed to COVID-19, were actively infected with it, or had recovered from it provided the deeply sampled blood TCRbeta repertoires that made up the dataset. Where HLA class I and class II types were available, the types were taken from metadata supplied by the sample provider, not from assay-based typing. The prospective study material was composed of cDNA or gDNA derived from T cells, B-cell-depleted T cells, or PBMCs. The repertoires were released in a freely available public database intended as a resource for research on the immune response to SARS-CoV-2. The sample metadata nearly always contained a de-identified subject ID, COVID-19 status, age in years and sex. The paper as a whole reports these results and caveats: The quantity of clinical and demographic metadata differed by source and by participant and was supplied without curation.

The immunoSEQ Assay, a bias-controlled multiplex PCR, was used to amplify TCRbeta CDR3 regions from genomic DNA. In the source study's methods: Nucleated cell counts per sample were estimated from amplification of reference gene primers within the assay. To quantify the absolute abundance of each unique TCRbeta CDR3 rearrangement, sequence reads were collapsed and filtered. For each sample, productive Simpson clonality was calculated by taking the square root of Simpson's diversity index across productive rearrangements. TCRdb limited this immuneACCESS table to in-frame rearrangements with V and J called. A share of clones is missing; checked studies link under half to unresolved V genes, and the rest is unexplained. The V and J calls and clone size are taken from that table; D and trimming were inferred from the DNA. The sample records 250,000 to 350,000 clones, approximately 91% of which are singletons. The ten top clones hold around 0.92% of the sample.

Enrolling through a virtual design, the prospective study's participants ranged in age from about 18 to 89 years and lived across more than 20 United States geographic areas. To assign participants to cohorts, the prospective study relied on clinical history that participants themselves reported in a screening survey and a study questionnaire. ImmuneRACE Cohort 3 recovered participants were defined by two consecutive negative NP/OP PCR tests, healthcare professional clearance, or symptom resolution. In the prospective study, mobile phlebotomists collected whole blood, serum and a nasopharyngeal or oropharyngeal swab from each participant. Over a 2-month period, participants in the prospective study had the option of providing additional blood draws and questionnaires. Blood samples from the prospective study were shipped frozen or at room temperature prior to DNA extraction. The CDR3 measures 15 amino acids from cysteine to phenylalanine. The CDR3 DNA has 45 bases and is translated from base 1. As encoded in the germline V gene, CDR1 is SGHDN while CDR2 is FVKESK. V was cut back by 4 bases and J by 4 bases, leaving a gap of 16 bases between them.

Points on this clone: The clone's antigen remains unknown. Base qualities are missing; no much larger clone stands one base away.

This TCR derives from a woman aged 30 to 39 who had recovered from COVID-19. Sequenced sample: PBMCs or T cells enriched from blood (not recorded which). The V and J segments used are TRBV14 and TRBJ1-1; TRBD1 might be the D gene, on 5 matching bases. The bases are TGTGCCAGCAGCCCAGGGATCGATGCGTTCACTGAAGCTTTCTTT. This gives the protein CASSPGIDAFTEAFF.